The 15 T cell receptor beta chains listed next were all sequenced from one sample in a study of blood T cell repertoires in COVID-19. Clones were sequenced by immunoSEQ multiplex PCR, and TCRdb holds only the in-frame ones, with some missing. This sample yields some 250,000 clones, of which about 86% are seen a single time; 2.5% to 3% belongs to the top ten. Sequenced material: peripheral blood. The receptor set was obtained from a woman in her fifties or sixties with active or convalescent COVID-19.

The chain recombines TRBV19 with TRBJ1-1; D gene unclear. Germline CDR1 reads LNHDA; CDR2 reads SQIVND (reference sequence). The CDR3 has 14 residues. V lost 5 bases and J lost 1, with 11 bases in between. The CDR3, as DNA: TGTGCCAGTAGTCTTCACTCTTGGAACACTGAAGCTTTCTTT. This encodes CASSLHSWNTEAFF.

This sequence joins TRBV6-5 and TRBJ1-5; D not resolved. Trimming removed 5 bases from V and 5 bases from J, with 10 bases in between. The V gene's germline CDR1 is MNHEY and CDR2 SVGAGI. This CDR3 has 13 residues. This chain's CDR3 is CASSHLTDQPQHF. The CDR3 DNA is TGTGCCAGCAGTCATCTCACAGATCAGCCCCAGCATTTT.

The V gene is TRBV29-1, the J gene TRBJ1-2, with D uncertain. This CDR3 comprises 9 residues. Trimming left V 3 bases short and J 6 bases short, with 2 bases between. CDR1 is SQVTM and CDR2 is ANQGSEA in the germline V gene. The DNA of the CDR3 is TGCAGCGTTGACAATGGCTACACCTTC. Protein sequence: CSVDNGYTF. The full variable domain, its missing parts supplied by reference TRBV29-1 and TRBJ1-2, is SAVISQKPSRDICQRGTSLTIQCQVDSQVTMMFWYRQQPGQSLTLIATANQGSEATYESGFVIDKFPISRPNLTFSTLTVSNMSPEDSSIYLCSVDNGYTFGSGTRLTVV.

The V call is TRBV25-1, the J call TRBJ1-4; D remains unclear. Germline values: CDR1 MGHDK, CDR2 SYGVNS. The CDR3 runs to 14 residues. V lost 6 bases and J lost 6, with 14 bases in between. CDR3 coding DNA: TGTGCCAGCAGGACGGACGGGAGGGATGAAAAACTGTTTTTT. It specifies CASRTDGRDEKLFF.

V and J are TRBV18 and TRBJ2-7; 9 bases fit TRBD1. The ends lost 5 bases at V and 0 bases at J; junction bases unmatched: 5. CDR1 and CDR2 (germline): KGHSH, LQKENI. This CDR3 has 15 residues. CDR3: CASSSGTGLSYEQYF. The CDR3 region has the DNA TGTGCCAGCTCATCCGGGACAGGGCTCTCCTACGAGCAGTACTTC.

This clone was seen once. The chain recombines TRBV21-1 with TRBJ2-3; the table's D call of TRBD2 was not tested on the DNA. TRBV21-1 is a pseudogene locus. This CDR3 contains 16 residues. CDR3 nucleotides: TGTGCCAGCAGCATCCTACTAGCGGGGGGGCCAGATACGCAGTATTTT. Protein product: CASSILLAGGPDTQYF.

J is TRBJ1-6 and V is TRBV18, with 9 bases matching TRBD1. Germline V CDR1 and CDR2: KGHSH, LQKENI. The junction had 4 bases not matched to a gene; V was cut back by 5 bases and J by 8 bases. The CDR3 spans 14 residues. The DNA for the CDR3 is TGTGCCAGCTCAGTACAGGGGGCTGATTCACCCCTCCACTTT. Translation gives CASSVQGADSPLHF.

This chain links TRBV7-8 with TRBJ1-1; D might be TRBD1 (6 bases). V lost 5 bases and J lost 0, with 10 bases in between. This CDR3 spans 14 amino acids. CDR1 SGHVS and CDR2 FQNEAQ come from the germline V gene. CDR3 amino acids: CASSPGHMNTEAFF. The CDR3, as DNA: TGTGCCAGCAGCCCGGGACACATGAACACTGAAGCTTTCTTT.

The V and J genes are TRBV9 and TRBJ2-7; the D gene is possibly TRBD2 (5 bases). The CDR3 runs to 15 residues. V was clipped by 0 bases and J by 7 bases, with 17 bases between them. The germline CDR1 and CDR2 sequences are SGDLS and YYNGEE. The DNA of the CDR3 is TGTGCCAGCAGCGTAGGTGGCCCGGGGATGGGGGAGCAGTACTTC. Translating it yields CASSVGGPGMGEQYF.

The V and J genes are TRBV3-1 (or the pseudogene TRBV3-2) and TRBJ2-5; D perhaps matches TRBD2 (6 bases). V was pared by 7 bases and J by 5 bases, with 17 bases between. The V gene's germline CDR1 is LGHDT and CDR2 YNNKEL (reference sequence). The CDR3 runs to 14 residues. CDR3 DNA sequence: TGTGCCAGCAAGTATGGACTACGGGGGGAGACCCAGTACTTC. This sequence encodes CASKYGLRGETQYF.

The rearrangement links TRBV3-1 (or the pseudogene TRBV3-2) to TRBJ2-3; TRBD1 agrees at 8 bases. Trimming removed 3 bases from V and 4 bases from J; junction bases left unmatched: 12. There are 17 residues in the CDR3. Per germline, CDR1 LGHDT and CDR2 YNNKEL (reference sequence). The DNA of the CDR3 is TGTGCCAGCAGCCACGGACAGGGACTGCGAGACCCAGATACGCAGTATTTT. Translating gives CASSHGQGLRDPDTQYF.

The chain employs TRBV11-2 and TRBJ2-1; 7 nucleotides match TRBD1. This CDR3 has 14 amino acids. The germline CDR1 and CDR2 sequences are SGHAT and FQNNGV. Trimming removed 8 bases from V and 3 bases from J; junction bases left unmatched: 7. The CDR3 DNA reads TGTGCCAGCGGATCCAGGGGGAACTACAATGAGCAGTTCTTC. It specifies CASGSRGNYNEQFF.

This CDR3 reads CATTGTGGDQPQHF. DNA for the CDR3: TGTGCCACAACCGGGACAGGGGGGGATCAGCCCCAGCATTTT. The chain combines TRBV19 with TRBJ1-5; 11 nucleotides line up with TRBD1. V was clipped by 10 bases and J by 5 bases; unmatched bases: 7. Germline V CDR1 and CDR2: LNHDA, SQIVND (reference sequence). The CDR3 has 14 amino acids.

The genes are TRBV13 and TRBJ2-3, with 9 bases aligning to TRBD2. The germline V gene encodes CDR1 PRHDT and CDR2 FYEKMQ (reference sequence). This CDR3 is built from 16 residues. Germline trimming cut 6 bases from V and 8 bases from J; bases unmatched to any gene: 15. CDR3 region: CASSQSGGRERLTQYF. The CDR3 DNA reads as TGTGCCAGCAGTCAAAGCGGGGGGCGGGAGAGGCTTACGCAGTATTTT.

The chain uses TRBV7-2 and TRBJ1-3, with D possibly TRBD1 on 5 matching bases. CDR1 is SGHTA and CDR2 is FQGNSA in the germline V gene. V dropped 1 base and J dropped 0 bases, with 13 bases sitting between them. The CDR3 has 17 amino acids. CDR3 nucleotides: TGTGCCAGCAGCTTAGGGTCTCAGGGTAGCTCTGGAAACACCATATATTTT. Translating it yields CASSLGSQGSSGNTIYF.